These 28 T cell receptor beta chains share one sample of origin, sequenced in a study of long-term antiretroviral therapy in people with HIV. Survey-level resolution applied to immunoSEQ assay v3.0. The table came from immunoSEQ multiplex PCR; TCRdb's copy has only in-frame clones and leaves some out. This repertoire shows about 33,000 clones, about three quarters found once; its top ten account for under 8.5%. This specimen was unsorted PBMCs, taken 2 years after starting antiretroviral therapy. These TCRs come from a woman aged 45-65 years with HIV.

V is TRBV5-1 and J is TRBJ1-4; 9 positions agree with TRBD1. The V gene end was trimmed by 3 bases and the J gene end by 8 bases; junction bases not matched to a gene: 20. CDR1 is SGHRS and CDR2 is YFSETQ in the germline V gene. This CDR3 region has 19 residues. The CDR3 nucleotides read TGCGCCAGCAGCTCGGGACAGGGTCGCCTTACCAGGTCAGGGGAAAAACTGTTTTTT. It specifies CASSSGQGRLTRSGEKLFF.

The chain is built from TRBV30 and TRBJ1-1, with unresolved D. This CDR3 comprises 14 residues. The V end lost 2 bases, the J end lost 5 bases, and 15 bases lay between the germline ends. CDR1 and CDR2 (germline): GTSNPN, SVGIG (reference sequence). In DNA, the CDR3 is TGTGCCTGGAGTACCCGACTCGGACGAACTGAAGCTTTCTTT. Amino acids: CAWSTRLGRTEAFF.

This clone has just a few counts. The chain recombines TRBV19 with TRBJ1-2; unclear D gene. The CDR3 has 11 amino acids. Germline V lookup: CDR1 LNHDA, CDR2 SQIVND (reference sequence). Trimming took 6 bases from V and 2 from J, leaving 4 bases between them. The CDR3 region is CASSLNYGYTF. Written as DNA, the CDR3 is TGTGCCAGTAGCCTCAACTATGGCTACACCTTC.

The chain joins TRBV6-6 to TRBJ1-2; the D gene is possibly TRBD1 (6 bases). The germline gives CDR1 MNHNY, CDR2 SVGAGI (reference sequence). Deletions cut 6 bases from V and 4 bases from J, with 18 bases between. This CDR3 has 15 amino acids. The CDR3 region is CASSPQTGGSYGYTF. DNA of the CDR3: TGTGCCAGCAGCCCACAGACAGGAGGGAGCTATGGCTACACCTTC.

The chain employs TRBV25-1 and TRBJ1-2; D is uncertain. V was clipped by 2 bases and J by 0 bases, with 4 bases between them. CDR3 length equals 13 residues. Germline assignment: CDR1 MGHDK and CDR2 SYGVNS. This CDR3 is CASSEGSNYGYTF. The CDR3 nucleotides read TGTGCCAGCAGTGAAGGATCTAACTATGGCTACACCTTC.

The chain employs TRBV6-1 and TRBJ1-2, with D maybe TRBD1 (5 bases). The CDR3 is 11 amino acids. V was cut by 3 bases and J by 7 bases, with 6 bases left in between. CDR1 is MNHNS and CDR2 is SASEGT in the germline V gene. The CDR3 DNA reads TGTGCCAGCAGTGACAGGGTTGGCTACACCTTC. The encoded protein is CASSDRVGYTF.

The rearrangement links TRBV11-2 to TRBJ1-1; D gene ambiguous. Trimming removed 5 bases from V and 7 bases from J, with 8 bases in between. The CDR3 contains 11 residues. Germline V gene data show CDR1 as SGHAT and CDR2 as FQNNGV. The CDR3 protein is CASSLESEAFF. As DNA, the CDR3 is TGTGCCAGCAGCCTGGAGAGTGAAGCTTTCTTT.

This chain links TRBV14 with TRBJ2-3; no firm D call. Trimming stripped 6 bases from V and 3 bases from J, with 10 bases between. The CDR3 has 13 amino acids. Germline loops: CDR1 SGHDN, CDR2 FVKESK. CDR3 sequence: CASRVTGTDTQYF. The CDR3 DNA follows: TGTGCCAGCAGAGTCACTGGGACAGATACGCAGTATTTT. Full variable domain (rest looked up from reference TRBV14 and TRBJ2-3): EAGVTQFPSHSVIEKGQTVTLRCDPISGHDNLYWYRRVMGKEIKFLLHFVKESKQDESGMPNNRFLAERTGGTYSTLKVQPAELEDSGVYFCASRVTGTDTQYFGPGTRLTVL.

This chain connects TRBV30 to TRBJ1-6, with D perhaps matching TRBD1 (5 bases). Germline V gene data show CDR1 as GTSNPN and CDR2 as SVGIG (reference sequence). The V end was cut by 0 bases, the J end by 4 bases, with 10 bases between. CDR3 length equals 15 residues. The CDR3 region has the DNA TGTGCCTGGAGTGTACCAGGGACGTATAATTCACCCCTCCACTTT. Its translation is CAWSVPGTYNSPLHF.

This chain connects TRBV9 to TRBJ1-5, with TRBD1 identical over 7 bases. The J segment lost 6 bases and the V segment lost 3 bases, leaving 3 bases of the junction unmatched. The CDR3 covers 13 residues. Germline V gene sequence: CDR1 SGDLS, CDR2 YYNGEE. The CDR3 sequence is CASSAGGSQPQHF. As DNA, the CDR3 is TGTGCCAGCAGCGCAGGGGGAAGTCAGCCCCAGCATTTT.

This chain joins TRBV5-1 and TRBJ2-5, with TRBD2 as a possible D gene (6 bases). The germline gives CDR1 SGHRS, CDR2 YFSETQ. The CDR3 extends over 13 amino acids. V shed 1 base and J shed 3 bases, with 7 bases lying between them. CDR3 residues: CASSLPGEETQYF. Here the CDR3 DNA reads TGCGCCAGCAGCTTGCCGGGGGAAGAGACCCAGTACTTC.

The V call is TRBV5-1, the J call TRBJ1-1, with D possibly TRBD1 on 5 matching bases. Deletions cut 1 base from V and 1 base from J, with 11 bases between. Germline V gene sequence: CDR1 SGHRS, CDR2 YFSETQ. The CDR3 is 15 residues long. The CDR3 region has the DNA TGCGCCAGCAGCTTGACGGGCAGGGAGAACACTGAAGCTTTCTTT. Its protein is CASSLTGRENTEAFF.

This sequence joins TRBV9 and TRBJ2-3, with TRBD2 identical over 15 bases. The germline V gene encodes CDR1 SGDLS and CDR2 YYNGEE. V shed 3 bases and J 5 bases; nucleotides not matched to a gene: 4. The CDR3 sequence is 16 residues long. CDR3 loop: CASSAGLAGGVDTQYF. In DNA, the CDR3 is TGTGCCAGCAGCGCCGGACTAGCGGGGGGGGTAGATACGCAGTATTTT.

This clone appeared once. The chain has TRBV6-5 and TRBJ1-2; the D is unclear. From germline, CDR1 is MNHEY and CDR2 SVGAGI. The germline V and J ends were trimmed by 6 bases and 6 bases, with 11 bases remaining between them. The CDR3 is made up of 12 amino acids. This CDR3 reads CASSGPRDGYTF. The CDR3 bases are TGTGCCAGCAGCGGACCCCGTGATGGCTACACCTTC.

The count of this clone is one. The chain uses TRBV7-2 and TRBJ1-2; 8 nucleotides align to TRBD1. This CDR3 spans 15 amino acids. CDR1 and CDR2 from the germline V gene are SGHTA and FQGNSA. Germline trimming cut 5 bases from V and 2 bases from J; bases unmatched to any gene: 7. The CDR3 region has the DNA TGTGCCAGCAGCCTCCAGGGGGCCCTAAACTATGGCTACACCTTC. As protein: CASSLQGALNYGYTF.

The V gene is TRBV18, the J gene TRBJ2-7; D is perhaps TRBD2 (6 bases). There are 14 residues in the CDR3. V was shortened by 2 bases and J by 6 bases, with 14 bases between the two germline ends. CDR1 and CDR2 from the germline V gene are KGHSH and LQKENI. The CDR3 here is CASSPEQGLTEQYF. CDR3 bases: TGTGCCAGCTCACCAGAGCAGGGACTCACCGAGCAGTACTTC.

The V gene is TRBV19, the J gene TRBJ1-1, with D perhaps matching TRBD1 (5 bases). CDR1 LNHDA and CDR2 SQIVND come from the germline V gene (reference sequence). V lost 3 bases, J lost 7 bases, and 12 bases lay in between. This CDR3 has 13 amino acids. CDR3 bases: TGTGCCAGTAGTATTGCAGGGTACCTTGAAGCTTTCTTT. It is translated as CASSIAGYLEAFF.

The J gene is TRBJ1-1, the V gene TRBV11-2, with no clear D. There are 12 residues in the CDR3. Germline lookup yields CDR1 SGHAT and CDR2 FQNNGV. V shed 3 bases and J shed 5 bases, with 7 bases lying between them. The DNA of the CDR3 is TGTGCCAGCAGCTTTGGGCGAACTGAAGCTTTCTTT. Translated: CASSFGRTEAFF.

The chain carries TRBV4-2 and TRBJ2-1; D ambiguous. The CDR3 is 16 residues long. Germline lookup yields CDR1 LGHNA and CDR2 YNFKEQ. V lost 0 bases and J lost 2, with 11 bases in between. The CDR3 sequence: CASSQDLAGAYNEQFF. CDR3 sequence (DNA): TGTGCCAGCAGCCAAGATTTAGCAGGTGCCTACAATGAGCAGTTCTTC.

J is TRBJ1-1 and V is TRBV4-2; D may be TRBD1 (5 bases). With 5 bases removed from V and 6 bases from J, the gap between germline ends came to 16 bases. The CDR3 sequence is 14 residues long. The germline V gene encodes CDR1 LGHNA and CDR2 YNFKEQ. CDR3 in amino acids: CASSALGETPEAFF. In DNA form, the CDR3 reads TGTGCCAGCAGCGCTTTAGGGGAAACCCCTGAAGCTTTCTTT.

The chain combines TRBV7-6 with TRBJ2-7; D possibly corresponds to TRBD1 (5 bases). V was pared by 4 bases and J by 3 bases, with 16 bases between. The CDR3 has 15 amino acids. CDR1 SGHVS and CDR2 FNYEAQ come from the germline V gene. CDR3 DNA sequence: TGTGCCAGCAGCTCTAGGACAAGGCCTCTCTACGAGCAGTACGTC. It specifies CASSSRTRPLYEQYV.

This clone has a single count. V and J are TRBV23-1 and TRBJ2-7, with 7 bases matching TRBD1. TRBV23-1 is an open reading frame whose function is uncertain. CDR3 length: 12 amino acids. CDR3 loop: CGGGYRGAEQYF. Here the CDR3 DNA reads TGCGGAGGCGGGTACAGGGGCGCCGAGCAGTACTTC.

This clone was picked up a small number of times. This chain joins TRBV6-5 and TRBJ1-2; 8 nucleotides match TRBD1. After removal of 2 bases from V and 8 bases from J, the junction contained 4 bases not matched to a gene. Germline V gives CDR1 MNHEY, CDR2 SVGAGI. The CDR3 extends over 13 amino acids. CDR3: CASSYQGAVGYTF. The CDR3 DNA follows: TGTGCCAGCAGTTACCAGGGGGCGGTAGGCTACACCTTC.

This rearrangement joins TRBV10-3 to TRBJ2-3; D is ambiguous. The CDR3 length is 13 residues. With 6 bases removed from V and 5 bases from J, the gap between germline ends came to 12 bases. The germline CDR1 and CDR2 sequences are ENHRY and SYGVKD. CDR3 loop: CAISPRPGDTQYF. CDR3 nucleotide sequence: TGTGCCATCAGCCCCCGACCGGGAGATACGCAGTATTTT.

CDR3 DNA sequence: TGCGCCAGCAGCTTGGCGCAGGGACAGGGGGCCTACGAGCAGTACTTC. It yields the protein CASSLAQGQGAYEQYF. V and J are TRBV5-1 and TRBJ2-7, with 11 positions matching TRBD1. J lost 2 bases, V lost 0 bases, and 4 bases had no gene match. The CDR3 runs to 16 residues. The germline V gene has CDR1 SGHRS and CDR2 YFSETQ.

Only a few counts were recorded for this clone. This chain connects TRBV5-1 to TRBJ1-2, with a tentative D call TRBD1 (6 bases). Trimming stripped 4 bases from V and 6 bases from J, with 13 bases between. CDR1 SGHRS and CDR2 YFSETQ come from the germline V gene. This CDR3 is 13 amino acids long. CDR3 nucleotide sequence: TGCGCCAGCAGCCGTTCCACAGGGAATGGCTACACCTTC. Protein product: CASSRSTGNGYTF.

The V and J genes are TRBV7-2 and TRBJ1-1, with D unresolved. Germline V gene data show CDR1 as SGHTA and CDR2 as FQGNSA. CDR3 length: 13 amino acids. V was trimmed by 2 bases and J by 5 bases, leaving 9 bases between them. The DNA of the CDR3 is TGTGCCAGCAGCTTACGGAGGGTTACTGAAGCTTTCTTT. It yields the protein CASSLRRVTEAFF.

This clone was seen only once. The chain is built from TRBV6-5 and TRBJ2-7; a possible D gene is TRBD2 (5 bases). Trimming removed 0 bases from V and 4 bases from J, with 10 bases in between. The CDR3 is 14 residues long. Germline V gene sequence: CDR1 MNHEY, CDR2 SVGAGI. The CDR3 loop reads CASSYSTRVYEQYV. Here the CDR3 DNA reads TGTGCCAGCAGTTACTCGACGAGGGTTTACGAGCAGTACGTC.